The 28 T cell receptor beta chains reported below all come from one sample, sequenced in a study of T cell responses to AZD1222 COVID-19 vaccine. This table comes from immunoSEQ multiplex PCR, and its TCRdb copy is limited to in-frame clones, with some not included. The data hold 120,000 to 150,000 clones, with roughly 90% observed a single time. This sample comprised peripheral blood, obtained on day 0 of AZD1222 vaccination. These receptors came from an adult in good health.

Here the CDR3 DNA reads TGTGCCAGTAGTATAGTTACGGGAGGGTCCTACGAGCAGTACTTC. Its translation: CASSIVTGGSYEQYF. This chain joins TRBV19 and TRBJ2-7, with 8 positions matching TRBD2. With V trimmed by 1 base and J by 1 base, 3 bases remained unmatched. Germline V CDR1 and CDR2: LNHDA, SQIVND (reference sequence). The CDR3 is 15 residues long.

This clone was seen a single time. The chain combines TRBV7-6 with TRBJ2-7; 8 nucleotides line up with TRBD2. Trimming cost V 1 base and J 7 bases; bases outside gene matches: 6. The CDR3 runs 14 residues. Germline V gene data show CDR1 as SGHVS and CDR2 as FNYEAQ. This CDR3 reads CASSLVAGGREQYF. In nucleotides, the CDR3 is TGTGCCAGCAGCTTAGTGGCGGGGGGCCGGGAGCAGTACTTC.

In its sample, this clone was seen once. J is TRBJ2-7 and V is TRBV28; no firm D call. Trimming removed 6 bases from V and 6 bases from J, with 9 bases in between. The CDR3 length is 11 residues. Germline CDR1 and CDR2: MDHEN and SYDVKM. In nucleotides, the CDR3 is TGTGCCAGCAGACCTCGCGTCGAGCAGTACTTC. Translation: CASRPRVEQYF. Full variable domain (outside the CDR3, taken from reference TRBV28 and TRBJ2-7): DVKVTQSSRYLVKRTGEKVFLECVQDMDHENMFWYRQDPGLGLRLIYFSYDVKMKEKGDIPEGYSVSREKKERFSLILESASTNQTSMYLCASRPRVEQYFGPGTRLTVT.

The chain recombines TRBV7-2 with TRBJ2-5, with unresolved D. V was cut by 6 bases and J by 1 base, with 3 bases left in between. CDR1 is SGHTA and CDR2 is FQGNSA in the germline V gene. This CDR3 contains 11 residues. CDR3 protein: CASSPQETQYF. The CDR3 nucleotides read TGTGCCAGCAGTCCCCAAGAGACCCAGTACTTC. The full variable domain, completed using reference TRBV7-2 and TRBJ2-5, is GAGVSQSPSNKVTEKGKDVELRCDPISGHTALYWYRQSLGQGLEFLIYFQGNSAPDKSGLPSDRFSAERTGGSVSTLTIQRTQQEDSAVYLCASSPQETQYFGPGTRLLVL.

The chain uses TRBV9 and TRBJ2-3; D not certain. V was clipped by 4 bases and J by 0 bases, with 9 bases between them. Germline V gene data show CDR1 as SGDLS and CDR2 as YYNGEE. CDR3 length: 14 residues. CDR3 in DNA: TGTGCCAGCAGCCCCTGGGGTAGCACAGATACGCAGTATTTT. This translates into CASSPWGSTDTQYF.

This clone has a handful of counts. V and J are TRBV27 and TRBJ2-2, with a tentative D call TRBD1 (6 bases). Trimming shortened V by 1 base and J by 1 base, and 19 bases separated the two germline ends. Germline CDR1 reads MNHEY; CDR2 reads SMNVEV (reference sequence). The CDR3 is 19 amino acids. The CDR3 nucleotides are TGTGCCAGCAGTTTATGGCATCTGGGCAGGGGTGTGAACACCGGGGAGCTGTTTTTT. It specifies CASSLWHLGRGVNTGELFF.

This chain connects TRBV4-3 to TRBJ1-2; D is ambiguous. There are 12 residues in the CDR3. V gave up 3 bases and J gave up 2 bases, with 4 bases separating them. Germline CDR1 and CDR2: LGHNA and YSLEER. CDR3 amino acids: CASSQGNYGYTF. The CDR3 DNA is TGCGCCAGCAGCCAGGGGAACTATGGCTACACCTTC.

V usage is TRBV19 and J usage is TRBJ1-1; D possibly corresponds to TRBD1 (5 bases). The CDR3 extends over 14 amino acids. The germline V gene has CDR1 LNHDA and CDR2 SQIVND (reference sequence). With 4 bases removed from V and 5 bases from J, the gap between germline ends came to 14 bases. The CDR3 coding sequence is TGTGCCAGTAGTAATCAGGCGGGGCGGACTGAAGCTTTCTTT. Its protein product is CASSNQAGRTEAFF.

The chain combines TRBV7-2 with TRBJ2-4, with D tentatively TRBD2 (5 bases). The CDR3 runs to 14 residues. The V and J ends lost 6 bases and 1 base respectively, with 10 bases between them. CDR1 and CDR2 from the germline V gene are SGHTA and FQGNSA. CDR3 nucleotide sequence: TGTGCCAGCAGTGAGGGTACGGCCAAAAACATTCAGTACTTC. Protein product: CASSEGTAKNIQYF. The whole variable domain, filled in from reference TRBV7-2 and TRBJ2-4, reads GAGVSQSPSNKVTEKGKDVELRCDPISGHTALYWYRQSLGQGLEFLIYFQGNSAPDKSGLPSDRFSAERTGGSVSTLTIQRTQQEDSAVYLCASSEGTAKNIQYFGAGTRLSVL.

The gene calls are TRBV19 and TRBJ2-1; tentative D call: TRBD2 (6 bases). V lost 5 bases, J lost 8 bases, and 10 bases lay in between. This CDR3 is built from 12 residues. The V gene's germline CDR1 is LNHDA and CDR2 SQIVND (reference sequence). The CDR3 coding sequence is TGTGCCAGTAGTGGAGGGCTGGATGAGCAGTTCTTC. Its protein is CASSGGLDEQFF. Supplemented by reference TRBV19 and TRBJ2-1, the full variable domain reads DGGITQSPKYLFRKEGQNVTLSCEQNLNHDAMYWYRQDPGQGLRLIYYSQIVNDFQKGDIAEGYSVSREKKESFPLTVTSAQKNPTAFYLCASSGGLDEQFFGPGTRLTVL.

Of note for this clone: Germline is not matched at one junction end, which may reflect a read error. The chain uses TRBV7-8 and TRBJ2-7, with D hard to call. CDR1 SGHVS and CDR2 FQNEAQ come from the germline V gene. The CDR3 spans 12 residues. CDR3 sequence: CASSLGPQLRIF. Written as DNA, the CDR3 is TGTGCCAGCAGCTTAGGACCCCAGCTACGGATCTTC.

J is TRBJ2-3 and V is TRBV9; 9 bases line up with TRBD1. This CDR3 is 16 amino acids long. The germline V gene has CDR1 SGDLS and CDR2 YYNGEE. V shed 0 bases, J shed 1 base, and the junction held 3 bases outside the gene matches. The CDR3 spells CASSVEGTGRTDTQYF. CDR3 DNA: TGTGCCAGCAGCGTAGAAGGGACAGGGCGCACAGATACGCAGTATTTT.

In nucleotides, the CDR3 is TGTGCCAGTCAGTGGCCCGGACTCCCCGCCACCGGGGAGCTGTTTTTT. Protein: CASQWPGLPATGELFF. The rearrangement joins TRBV28 to TRBJ2-2; D possibly corresponds to TRBD2 (5 bases). Trimming left V 9 bases short and J 4 bases short, with 21 bases between. Germline loops: CDR1 MDHEN, CDR2 SYDVKM. The CDR3 sequence is 16 residues long.

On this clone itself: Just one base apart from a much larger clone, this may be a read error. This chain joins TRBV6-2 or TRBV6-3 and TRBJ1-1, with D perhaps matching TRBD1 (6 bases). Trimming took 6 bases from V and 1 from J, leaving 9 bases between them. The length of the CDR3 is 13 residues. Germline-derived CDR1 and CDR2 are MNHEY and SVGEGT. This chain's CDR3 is CASSPRGNTEAFF. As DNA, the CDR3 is TGTGCCAGCAGCCCCAGGGGGAACACTGAAGCTTTCTTT.

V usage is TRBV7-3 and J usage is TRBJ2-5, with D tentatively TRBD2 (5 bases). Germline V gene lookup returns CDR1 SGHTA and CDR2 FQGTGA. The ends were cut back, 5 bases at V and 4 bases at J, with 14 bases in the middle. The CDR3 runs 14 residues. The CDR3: CASSPAGGSETQYF. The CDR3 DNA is TGTGCCAGCAGCCCCGCAGGAGGTTCAGAGACCCAGTACTTC.

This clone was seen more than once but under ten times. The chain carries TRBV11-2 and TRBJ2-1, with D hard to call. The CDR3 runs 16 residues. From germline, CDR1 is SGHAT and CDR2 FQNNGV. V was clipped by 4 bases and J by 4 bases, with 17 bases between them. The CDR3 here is CASSSLSRNRYNEQFF. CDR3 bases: TGTGCCAGCAGCTCCTTAAGTAGGAACCGTTACAATGAGCAGTTCTTC.

The CDR3 sequence is CASSPPGTLYGYTF. The CDR3 DNA reads TGTGCCAGCAGCCCCCCAGGGACCCTTTATGGCTACACCTTC. The chain is built from TRBV7-2 and TRBJ1-2, with a tentative D call TRBD1 (5 bases). The germline V and J ends were trimmed by 5 bases and 5 bases, with 15 bases remaining between them. The CDR3 runs to 14 residues. Germline loops: CDR1 SGHTA, CDR2 FQGNSA.

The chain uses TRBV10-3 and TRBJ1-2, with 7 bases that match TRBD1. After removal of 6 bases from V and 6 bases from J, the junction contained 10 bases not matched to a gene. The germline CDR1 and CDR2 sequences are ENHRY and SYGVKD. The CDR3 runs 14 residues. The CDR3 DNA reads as TGTGCCATCAGACCGCCGGGACAGAGAGATGGCTACACCTTC. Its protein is CAIRPPGQRDGYTF.

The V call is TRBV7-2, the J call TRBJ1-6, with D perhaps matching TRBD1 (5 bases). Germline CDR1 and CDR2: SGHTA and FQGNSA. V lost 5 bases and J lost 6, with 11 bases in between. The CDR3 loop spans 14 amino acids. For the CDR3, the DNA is TGTGCCAGCAGCCCCCAGGGCAGTAATTCACCCCTCCACTTT. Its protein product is CASSPQGSNSPLHF.

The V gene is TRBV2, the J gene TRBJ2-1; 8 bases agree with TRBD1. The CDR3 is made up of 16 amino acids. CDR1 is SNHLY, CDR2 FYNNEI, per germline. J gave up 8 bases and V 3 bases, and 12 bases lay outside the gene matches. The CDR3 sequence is CASSEGSGGKDDEQFF. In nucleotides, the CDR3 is TGTGCCAGCAGTGAGGGGTCAGGGGGCAAGGACGATGAGCAGTTCTTC.

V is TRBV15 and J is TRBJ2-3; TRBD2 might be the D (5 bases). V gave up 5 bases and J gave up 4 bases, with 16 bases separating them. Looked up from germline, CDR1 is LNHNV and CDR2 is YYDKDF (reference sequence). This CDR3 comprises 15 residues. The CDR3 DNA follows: TGTGCCACCAGCCTCTGGAGGAGGTCCTCAGATACGCAGTATTTT. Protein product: CATSLWRRSSDTQYF.

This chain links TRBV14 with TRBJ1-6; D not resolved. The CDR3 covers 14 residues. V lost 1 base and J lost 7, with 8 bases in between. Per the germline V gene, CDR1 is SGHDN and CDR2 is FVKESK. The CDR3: CASSQGLSNSPLHF. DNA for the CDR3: TGTGCCAGCAGCCAAGGTCTTTCGAATTCACCCCTCCACTTT.

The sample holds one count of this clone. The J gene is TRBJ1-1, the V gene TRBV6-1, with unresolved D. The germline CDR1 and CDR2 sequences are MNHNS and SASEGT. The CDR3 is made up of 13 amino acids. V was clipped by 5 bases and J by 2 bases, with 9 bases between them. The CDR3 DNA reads TGTGCCAGCAGTACCCACACAAACACTGAAGCTTTCTTT. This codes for CASSTHTNTEAFF.

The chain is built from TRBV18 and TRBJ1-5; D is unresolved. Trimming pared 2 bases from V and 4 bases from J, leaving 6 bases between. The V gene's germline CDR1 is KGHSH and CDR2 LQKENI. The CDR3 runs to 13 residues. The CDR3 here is CASSPAANQPQHF. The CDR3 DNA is TGTGCCAGCTCACCAGCCGCGAATCAGCCCCAGCATTTT.

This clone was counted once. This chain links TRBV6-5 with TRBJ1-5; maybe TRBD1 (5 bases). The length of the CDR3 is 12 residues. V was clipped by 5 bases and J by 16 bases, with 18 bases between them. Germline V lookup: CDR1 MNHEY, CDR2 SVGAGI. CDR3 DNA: TGTGCCAGCAGTAAAATCCGGGACGCCTCCCATTTT. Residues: CASSKIRDASHF.

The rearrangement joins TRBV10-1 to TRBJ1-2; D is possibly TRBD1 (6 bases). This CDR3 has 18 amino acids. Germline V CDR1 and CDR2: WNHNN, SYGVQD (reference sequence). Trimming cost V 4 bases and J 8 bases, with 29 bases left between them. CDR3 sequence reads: CASSVPYTTGPLVGGYTF. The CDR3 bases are TGCGCCAGCAGTGTGCCGTATACTACAGGGCCACTCGTGGGCGGCTACACCTTC.

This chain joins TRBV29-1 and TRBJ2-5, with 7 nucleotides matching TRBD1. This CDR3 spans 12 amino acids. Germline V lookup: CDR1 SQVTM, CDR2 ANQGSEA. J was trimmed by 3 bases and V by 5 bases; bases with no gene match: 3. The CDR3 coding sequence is TGCAGCGTTCTGGGACAGAAAGAGACCCAGTACTTC. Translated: CSVLGQKETQYF.

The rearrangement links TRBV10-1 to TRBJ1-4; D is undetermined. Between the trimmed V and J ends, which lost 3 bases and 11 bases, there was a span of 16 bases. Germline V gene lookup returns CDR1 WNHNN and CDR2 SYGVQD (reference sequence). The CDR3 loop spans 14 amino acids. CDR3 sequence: CASSEVRRLEKLFF. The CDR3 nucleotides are TGCGCCAGCAGTGAAGTCAGGAGATTGGAGAAACTGTTTTTT.